The 21 T cell receptor beta chains in this list originate from one sample, sequenced in a study of cytomegalovirus exposure and HLA in healthy donors. Both 60 Vbeta primers and 13 Jbeta primers went into the PCR. Sequenced by immunoSEQ multiplex PCR; TCRdb stores in-frame clones only, minus some. The sample has roughly 36,000 clones. Sample: PBMCs. The origin of the receptors is a woman aged 25 to 45 in good health and CMV-seropositive.

The V call is TRBV6-4, the J call TRBJ2-2; weak D call: TRBD2 (5 bases). The CDR3 runs 15 residues. Germline V gene sequence: CDR1 MRHNA, CDR2 SNTAGT. V lost 3 bases and J lost 5, with 13 bases in between. For the CDR3, the DNA is TGTGCCAGCAGTGAAATGCCGGGAAAGACCGGGGAGCTGTTTTTT. It translates to CASSEMPGKTGELFF.

This clone ranks as medium-sized in terms of frequency. This chain links TRBV4-2 with TRBJ2-7, with D maybe TRBD1 (5 bases). Germline loops: CDR1 LGHNA, CDR2 YNFKEQ. Trimming removed 1 base at V and 6 bases at J, with 10 bases between. The CDR3 spans 13 residues. CDR3 region: CASSQGDQGEQYF. The CDR3 DNA reads as TGTGCCAGCAGCCAAGGTGACCAGGGCGAGCAGTACTTC.

The rearrangement uses TRBV13 and TRBJ1-4; D perhaps matches TRBD1 (6 bases). Trimming shortened V by 5 bases and J by 7 bases, and 11 bases separated the two germline ends. There are 13 residues in the CDR3. Germline V CDR1 and CDR2: PRHDT, FYEKMQ (reference sequence). Here the CDR3 DNA reads TGTGCCAGCAGCCAAGGGACACCTGAAAAACTGTTTTTT. This gives the protein CASSQGTPEKLFF.

The rearrangement links TRBV19 to TRBJ2-7, with D maybe TRBD1 (6 bases). Between the trimmed V and J ends, which lost 7 bases and 3 bases, there was a span of 13 bases. The CDR3 length is 13 residues. Germline CDR1 is LNHDA and CDR2 is SQIVND (reference sequence). The CDR3 bases are TGTGCCAGTAAGGGGGTATATAGCTACGAGCAGTACTTC. It specifies CASKGVYSYEQYF.

This chain joins TRBV7-9 and TRBJ2-7, with a possible D match to TRBD2 (6 bases). This CDR3 spans 18 amino acids. Germline V CDR1 and CDR2: SEHNR, FQNEAQ (reference sequence). V gave up 3 bases and J gave up 2 bases, with 23 bases separating them. CDR3 sequence: CASSLPPPGRAGTYEQYF. In nucleotides, the CDR3 is TGTGCCAGCAGCTTGCCTCCCCCCGGTCGGGCGGGGACCTACGAGCAGTACTTC. Filled out from reference TRBV7-9 and TRBJ2-7, the complete variable domain reads DTGVSQNPRHKITKRGQNVTFRCDPISEHNRLYWYRQTLGQGPEFLTYFQNEAQLEKSRLLSDRFSAERPKGSFSTLEIQRTEQGDSAMYLCASSLPPPGRAGTYEQYFGPGTRLTVT.

This clone is identified as medium-sized from frequency. The chain employs TRBV28 and TRBJ1-5; 8 nucleotides line up with TRBD1. Germline lookup yields CDR1 MDHEN and CDR2 SYDVKM. The CDR3 has 15 residues. The trim removed 6 bases at V and 3 bases at J, leaving 7 bases unmatched. The CDR3, as DNA: TGTGCCAGCAGGAAGCAGGGGGCGAACAATCAGCCCCAGCATTTT. As protein: CASRKQGANNQPQHF.

The rearrangement joins TRBV7-9 to TRBJ1-1; D gene uncertain. V gave up 4 bases and J gave up 0 bases, with 6 bases separating them. CDR3 length equals 13 residues. Per the germline V gene, CDR1 is SEHNR and CDR2 is FQNEAQ (reference sequence). The CDR3 is CASSSLVNTEAFF. The DNA of the CDR3 is TGTGCCAGCAGCTCACTTGTGAACACTGAAGCTTTCTTT.

This chain uses TRBV2 with TRBJ1-3; TRBD1 aligns across 9 bases. CDR3 length: 13 amino acids. Germline CDR1 is SNHLY and CDR2 is FYNNEI. The CDR3 DNA sequence: TGTGCAAAAACAGGGGGCCCTGGAAACACCATATATTTT. It codes for CAKTGGPGNTIYF.

This chain joins TRBV20-1 and TRBJ2-1; D ambiguous. CDR1 DFQATT and CDR2 SNEGSKA come from the germline V gene (reference sequence). This CDR3 contains 10 residues. Trimming left V 8 bases short and J 9 bases short, with 11 bases between. In DNA, the CDR3 is TGCAGTTCCCCCGGAGTTGAGCAGTTCTTC. Translating gives CSSPGVEQFF.

This CDR3 reads CASSEGQGVYNEQFF. CDR3 nucleotide sequence: TGCGCCAGCAGCGAGGGACAGGGGGTATACAATGAGCAGTTCTTC. The chain is built from TRBV4-1 and TRBJ2-1; 11 nucleotides match TRBD1. V lost 5 bases, J lost 4 bases, and 4 bases stayed unmatched. CDR1 is MGHRA and CDR2 is YSYEKL in the germline V gene. This CDR3 comprises 15 residues.

This chain uses TRBV19 with TRBJ1-2; weak D call: TRBD1 (5 bases). The CDR3 loop spans 14 amino acids. V lost 4 bases, J lost 4 bases, and 13 bases lay in between. Germline lookup yields CDR1 LNHDA and CDR2 SQIVND (reference sequence). The CDR3 sequence is CASSNPAGPYGYTF. In DNA, the CDR3 is TGTGCCAGTAGTAACCCGGCAGGGCCCTATGGCTACACCTTC.

The chain links TRBV7-8 to TRBJ1-5, with D possibly matching TRBD1 (6 bases). CDR1 is SGHVS and CDR2 is FQNEAQ in the germline V gene. This CDR3 is 15 amino acids long. Deletions cut 1 base from V and 0 bases from J, with 7 bases between. The CDR3 reads CASSLDRASNQPQHF. The CDR3 DNA reads as TGTGCCAGCAGCTTAGACAGGGCTAGCAATCAGCCCCAGCATTTT.

V gene TRBV6-1 combines with J gene TRBJ2-1, with 8 bases lining up with TRBD1. The CDR3 sequence is 15 residues long. Germline CDR1 reads MNHNS; CDR2 reads SASEGT. Trimming at V came to 7 bases and at J to 8 bases, leaving 13 bases not matched to a gene. The CDR3 reads CASTLRPGGIDEQFF. The CDR3 bases are TGTGCCAGCACCTTAAGGCCAGGGGGCATCGATGAGCAGTTCTTC.

Notes on this clone: At one boundary the junction diverges from the germline segment, which might be a read error. The sample carries other DNA sequences with the same CDR3. The chain has TRBV6-4 and TRBJ2-1; 12 nucleotides match TRBD2. Germline CDR1 MRHNA, CDR2 SNTAGT. This CDR3 contains 15 residues. This CDR3 reads CASSDSSGGANEQFF. The CDR3 DNA is TGCGCCAGCAGTGACTCTAGCGGGGGGGCCAATGAGCAGTTCTTC.

The chain uses TRBV5-6 and TRBJ1-5; tentatively, D is TRBD1 (5 bases). CDR3 length equals 14 residues. In germline, CDR1 is SGHDT, CDR2 YYEEEE. V was pared by 2 bases and J by 3 bases, with 9 bases between. The CDR3 loop reads CASSLSGHNQPQHF. The CDR3 nucleotides are TGTGCCAGCAGCTTATCAGGACACAATCAGCCCCAGCATTTT.

V and J are TRBV7-8 and TRBJ2-1; TRBD2 matches at 15 bases. This CDR3 region has 22 residues. Trimming removed 2 bases from V and 0 bases from J; junction bases left unmatched: 14. The germline V gene encodes CDR1 SGHVS and CDR2 FQNEAQ. CDR3 sequence reads: CASSLYIGQGLAGGISYNEQFF. The CDR3 nucleotides read TGTGCCAGCAGCTTATACATCGGGCAGGGACTAGCGGGGGGCATCTCCTACAATGAGCAGTTCTTC.

The chain is built from TRBV5-1 and TRBJ2-5; 12 positions agree with TRBD2. CDR1 SGHRS and CDR2 YFSETQ come from the germline V gene. This CDR3 is built from 16 residues. Trimming at V came to 4 bases and at J to 4 bases, leaving 8 bases not matched to a gene. CDR3 in amino acids: CASSEGLAGSTETQYF. The CDR3 nucleotides are TGCGCCAGCAGCGAGGGACTAGCGGGTAGCACAGAGACCCAGTACTTC.

This sequence joins TRBV6-5 and TRBJ1-6; no reliable D call. Looked up from germline, CDR1 is MNHEY and CDR2 is SVGAGI. V was trimmed by 2 bases and J by 10 bases, leaving 12 bases between them. The CDR3 is 14 amino acids. CDR3 sequence: CASSYRGSDSPLHF. The CDR3 DNA reads TGTGCCAGCAGTTACCGAGGGAGTGACTCACCCCTCCACTTT.

The chain joins TRBV6-1 to TRBJ1-2; D is perhaps TRBD1 (6 bases). CDR1 and CDR2 from the germline V gene are MNHNS and SASEGT. With 11 bases removed from V and 0 bases from J, the gap between germline ends came to 13 bases. The CDR3 covers 13 residues. CDR3 DNA: TGTGCCCTACAAACAGGGTCTAACTATGGCTACACCTTC. It specifies CALQTGSNYGYTF.

The V and J genes are TRBV11-1 and TRBJ2-3; TRBD2 might be the D (5 bases). In germline, CDR1 is SGHAT, CDR2 FQDESV (reference sequence). V was clipped by 2 bases and J by 6 bases, with 15 bases between them. This CDR3 region has 15 residues. The chain's CDR3 is CASSLIAPPGDTQYF. CDR3 DNA: TGTGCCAGCAGCTTAATCGCCCCCCCGGGGGATACGCAGTATTTT.

The chain is built from TRBV15 and TRBJ2-7; 8 positions match TRBD1. Germline lookup yields CDR1 LNHNV and CDR2 YYDKDF (reference sequence). With V trimmed by 2 bases and J by 3 bases, 3 bases remained unmatched. This CDR3 region has 14 residues. Here the CDR3 reads CATSRRQGIYEQYF. The CDR3 bases are TGTGCCACCAGCAGACGACAGGGGATCTACGAGCAGTACTTC. Full variable domain (missing parts from reference TRBV15 and TRBJ2-7): DAMVIQNPRYQVTQFGKPVTLSCSQTLNHNVMYWYQQKSSQAPKLLFHYYDKDFNNEADTPDNFQSRRPNTSFCFLDIRSPGLGDTAMYLCATSRRQGIYEQYFGPGTRLTVT.